Sequencing of this T cell receptor beta chain was carried out in a study of monozygotic twins with inflammatory bowel disease. Findings and caveats of the study: Clonotypes shared with others were fewer in IBD patients than in healthy twins, especially with disease activity. Between concordant and discordant twins, repertoire similarity failed to differ, a result that limited power may explain.

Whole blood served as the source of total RNA, and no T cell sorting took place. Turning to this clonotype: Antigen: not known.

In germline, CDR1 is SGHTA, CDR2 FQGNSA. The CDR3 runs to 14 residues. TCRdb re-called the 5' RACE reads; one entry per CDR3 protein, DNA not given. The repertoire table contains some 450,000 distinct CDR3 sequences. Sequencing was done on a sample of blood. The TCR comes from a human donor with ulcerative colitis or Crohn's disease, or a healthy co-twin of an affected twin (not recorded which). This chain connects TRBV7-2 to TRBJ2-7; no DNA is available, so the TRBD2 call from TCRdb remains unchecked. The chain's CDR3 is CASSFPPLGYEQYF.